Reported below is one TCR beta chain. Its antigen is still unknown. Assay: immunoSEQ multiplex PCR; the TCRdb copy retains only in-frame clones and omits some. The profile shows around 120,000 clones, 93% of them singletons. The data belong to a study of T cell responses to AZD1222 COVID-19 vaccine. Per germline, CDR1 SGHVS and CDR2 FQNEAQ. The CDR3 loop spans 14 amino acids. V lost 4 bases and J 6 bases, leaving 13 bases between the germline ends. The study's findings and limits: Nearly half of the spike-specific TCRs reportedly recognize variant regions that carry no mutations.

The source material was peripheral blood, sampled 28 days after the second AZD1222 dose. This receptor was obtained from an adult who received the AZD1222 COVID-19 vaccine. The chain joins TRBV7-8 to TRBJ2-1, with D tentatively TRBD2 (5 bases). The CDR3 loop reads CASSYSAGGNEQFF. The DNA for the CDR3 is TGTGCCAGCAGCTATAGCGCCGGAGGCAATGAGCAGTTCTTC.